The source of this T cell receptor (beta chain) is a study of blood T cells in healthy people across ages. Study findings and constraints: Comparison with aged donors showed that long-lived donors had more naive CD4+ cells and higher diversity. TCR beta diversity correlated strongly with naive T cell percentage.

Remarks on this clonotype: As yet, its antigen is unknown.

Sample-barcoded 5' priming and a J-beta primer mix drove a second PCR of about 6 to 12 cycles. Each cDNA molecule, via a template-switch adaptor with 12 random nucleotides, was tagged. One entry per CDR3 protein results from TCRdb running MiXCR on the 5' RACE reads. The table includes 660,000 or so distinct CDR3 sequences, under 65% detected once. The V segment lost 4 bases and the J segment 2 bases; nucleotides outside the gene matches: 6. The V gene's germline CDR1 is MGHRA and CDR2 YSYEKL. The CDR3 consists of 16 residues. Total RNA, at least 6 micrograms per sample, came from PBMCs. The clonotype comes from a man aged 55 to 69 in good health. The sample comprised blood. The rearrangement links TRBV4-1 to TRBJ2-3; TRBD2 matches at 10 bases. As DNA, the CDR3 is TGCGCCAGCAGCCGGAGAGCGGGAGGGCTCACAGATACGCAGTATTTT. Translating it yields CASSRRAGGLTDTQYF.